Presented here are 14 T cell receptor beta chains from one specimen sequenced in a study of OX40 agonist ivuxolimab in advanced cancers. The table came from immunoSEQ multiplex PCR; TCRdb's copy has only in-frame clones and leaves some out. The table includes roughly 46,000 clones, roughly 90% detected once. The source was CD4+ or CD8+ T cells sorted from blood, collected in a trial of the OX40 agonist ivuxolimab. Every receptor here comes from an adult with an advanced solid tumor such as melanoma, head and neck, liver or kidney cancer.

The chain recombines TRBV6-5 with TRBJ2-5; D unclear. The CDR3 extends over 12 amino acids. The V gene lost 7 bases and the J gene lost 9 bases, with 15 bases spanning the gap. Germline V gene lookup returns CDR1 MNHEY and CDR2 SVGAGI. The CDR3 sequence: CASMARMGSQYF. Written as DNA, the CDR3 is TGTGCCAGCATGGCACGGATGGGGTCCCAGTACTTC.

The rearrangement links TRBV12-5 to TRBJ1-2; no clear D. The CDR3 covers 10 residues. From germline, CDR1 is LGHNT and CDR2 FRNRAP. V was trimmed by 5 bases and J by 9 bases, leaving 7 bases between them. The CDR3 loop reads CASGPGSYTF. DNA of the CDR3: TGTGCTAGTGGTCCCGGAAGCTACACCTTC.

This rearrangement joins TRBV19 to TRBJ2-3, with D perhaps being TRBD1 or TRBD2 (5 bases each). CDR1 is LNHDA, CDR2 SQIVND, per germline (reference sequence). V dropped 3 bases and J dropped 6 bases, with 16 bases sitting between them. This CDR3 has 15 amino acids. The CDR3 nucleotides read TGTGCCAGTAGTATCTTTCCGGGACCGCAGGATACGCAGTATTTT. This gives the protein CASSIFPGPQDTQYF.

The chain has TRBV2 and TRBJ2-7; the D gene is possibly TRBD1 (5 bases). CDR3 size: 13 residues. From germline, CDR1 is SNHLY and CDR2 FYNNEI. Trimming pared 7 bases from V and 2 bases from J, leaving 12 bases between. The CDR3 region is CASKPRETYEQYV. The CDR3 DNA sequence: TGTGCCAGCAAACCCAGGGAAACCTACGAGCAGTACGTC.

J is TRBJ1-1 and V is TRBV4-1; perhaps TRBD1 as D (6 bases). CDR3 length: 13 amino acids. The germline CDR1 and CDR2 sequences are MGHRA and YSYEKL. V gave up 0 bases and J gave up 11 bases, with 13 bases separating them. CDR3 in amino acids: CASSQENGDTAFF. The CDR3 DNA is TGCGCCAGCAGCCAAGAAAACGGGGACACGGCTTTCTTT.

V is TRBV5-1 and J is TRBJ2-7; TRBD1 matches at 7 bases. The CDR3 spans 14 residues. With V trimmed by 5 bases and J by 3 bases, 8 bases remained unmatched. Germline assignment: CDR1 SGHRS and CDR2 YFSETQ. The CDR3 bases are TGCGCCAGCAGTTTTCGGCAGGGGGTCTACGAGCAGTACTTC. Protein: CASSFRQGVYEQYF.

This chain connects TRBV9 to TRBJ1-2; the D is unclear. V dropped 5 bases and J dropped 3 bases, with 11 bases sitting between them. In germline, CDR1 is SGDLS, CDR2 YYNGEE. This CDR3 comprises 13 residues. The CDR3: CASSEVRDYGYTF. The CDR3 DNA sequence: TGTGCCAGCAGTGAGGTCAGAGACTATGGCTACACCTTC.

The chain joins TRBV7-6 to TRBJ2-5, with 7 bases fitting TRBD1. The CDR3 length is 17 residues. V shed 3 bases and J 0 bases; nucleotides not matched to a gene: 10. Germline V gives CDR1 SGHVS, CDR2 FNYEAQ. The CDR3 spells CASSFSSQGLYQETQYF. CDR3 DNA sequence: TGTGCCAGCAGCTTCAGCTCACAGGGGCTTTACCAAGAGACCCAGTACTTC.

J is TRBJ1-1 and V is TRBV15, with TRBD1 matching 7 bases. The germline CDR1 and CDR2 sequences are LNHNV and YYDKDF (reference sequence). Trimming removed 10 bases from V and 3 bases from J; junction bases left unmatched: 5. The CDR3 length is 12 residues. This CDR3 reads CAIRGWDTEAFF. Written as DNA, the CDR3 is TGTGCCATCAGGGGGTGGGACACTGAAGCTTTCTTT.

This clone was seen once. The rearrangement links TRBV5-6 to TRBJ1-4; TRBD1 matches 9 bases. From germline, CDR1 is SGHDT and CDR2 YYEEEE. The length of the CDR3 is 16 residues. V lost 6 bases to trimming and J lost 7 bases; unmatched junction nucleotides: 13. This CDR3 is CASNNRGQGTGEKLFF. The CDR3 DNA is TGTGCCAGCAACAACCGTGGACAGGGGACAGGTGAAAAACTGTTTTTT.

CDR3 residues: CASSEGKTGLDEKLFF. CDR3 in DNA: TGTGCCAGCAGTGAGGGCAAGACAGGTCTGGATGAAAAACTGTTTTTT. The rearrangement links TRBV2 to TRBJ1-4, with a weak D call TRBD1 (6 bases). The CDR3 runs 16 residues. V gave up 3 bases and J gave up 6 bases, with 17 bases separating them. CDR1 and CDR2 from the germline V gene are SNHLY and FYNNEI.

This clone was detected only once. The chain combines TRBV28 with TRBJ1-1; D is ambiguous. V lost 6 bases and J 11 bases, leaving 19 bases between the germline ends. The CDR3 runs to 13 residues. Germline CDR1 reads MDHEN; CDR2 reads SYDVKM. CDR3 bases: TGTGCCAGCAGCCCTAACCCCCCCAAGCAGGCTTTCTTT. It translates to CASSPNPPKQAFF.

This chain connects TRBV5-6 to TRBJ2-5; 7 bases fit TRBD2. Germline CDR1 and CDR2: SGHDT and YYEEEE. The junction had 5 bases not matched to a gene; V was cut back by 2 bases and J by 7 bases. There are 13 residues in the CDR3. CDR3 DNA sequence: TGTGCCAGCAGCTTCGGAACGGGAGGGACCCAGTACTTC. Protein product: CASSFGTGGTQYF. The full variable domain, rest sourced from reference TRBV5-6 and TRBJ2-5, is DAGVTQSPTHLIKTRGQQVTLRCSPKSGHDTVSWYQQALGQGPQFIFQYYEEEERQRGNFPDRFSGHQFPNYSSELNVNALLLGDSALYLCASSFGTGGTQYFGPGTRLLVL.

The chain uses TRBV19 and TRBJ2-2, with TRBD2 identical over 11 bases. Germline V lookup: CDR1 LNHDA, CDR2 SQIVND (reference sequence). This CDR3 is 18 amino acids long. Losses at the gene ends were 3 bases for V and 7 bases for J; bases not matched to a gene: 13. The CDR3 DNA reads TGTGCCAGTAGTATTGGGTTAACTAGCGGGAGACGAGACGGGGAGCTGTTTTTT. Translated, it gives CASSIGLTSGRRDGELFF. Based on the CDR3 plus reference TRBV19 and TRBJ2-2, the full variable domain is DGGITQSPKYLFRKEGQNVTLSCEQNLNHDAMYWYRQDPGQGLRLIYYSQIVNDFQKGDIAEGYSVSREKKESFPLTVTSAQKNPTAFYLCASSIGLTSGRRDGELFFGEGSRLTVL.